Presented here are 10 T cell receptor beta chains from one specimen sequenced in a study of molecular identifiers for immune sequencing clone quantification. Each CDR3 protein gets one entry after TCRdb re-called the PCR reads with MiXCR. The repertoire holds fewer than 350,000 distinct CDR3 sequences, with about 20% as singletons. The sequencing input was naive CD8+ T cells from blood, with Jurkat cell RNA spiked in. Subset: FACS-sorted CD8+CD4-CCR7+CD45RA+ naive T cells. The receptors were sampled from a human donor in good health. Some libraries in this study had Jurkat cell RNA spiked in.

This clonotype was found a few times. A much larger clone lies a single base off, so this may be a read error. The chain recombines TRBV20-1 with TRBJ1-1; the D gene is possibly TRBD1 (5 bases). CDR1 is DFQATT, CDR2 SNEGSKA, per germline (reference sequence). The CDR3 extends over 12 amino acids. V was shortened by 1 base and J by 4 bases, with 7 bases between the two germline ends. The CDR3 DNA reads as TGCAGTGCTAGAGGGGGGACCACTGAAGCTTTCTTT. Protein: CSARGGTTEAFF.

The chain couples TRBV3-1 to TRBJ2-7; tentative D call: TRBD2 (6 bases). Germline V gene lookup returns CDR1 LGHDT and CDR2 YNNKEL (reference sequence). The CDR3 sequence is 14 residues long. V lost 1 base, J lost 9 bases, and 16 bases lay in between. CDR3 loop: CASSQGSGPSVQYF. The CDR3 DNA sequence: TGTGCCAGCAGCCAAGGGAGCGGGCCCAGCGTGCAGTACTTC.

This chain uses TRBV4-3 with TRBJ2-3; the D is unclear. The CDR3 runs 14 residues. Germline-derived CDR1 and CDR2 are LGHNA and YSLEER. V was pared by 0 bases and J by 10 bases, with 14 bases between. CDR3 DNA: TGCGCCAGCAGCCAAGATCTTGTAGCCGATGCGCAGTATTTT. Protein product: CASSQDLVADAQYF.

In this sample, this clonotype turned up a few times. The chain uses TRBV4-2 and TRBJ2-3, with 8 nucleotides matching TRBD2. The CDR3 runs 15 residues. Germline values: CDR1 LGHNA, CDR2 YNFKEQ. V lost 3 bases to trimming and J lost 5 bases; unmatched junction nucleotides: 7. The CDR3 loop reads CASSQLAGTVDTQYF. The DNA of the CDR3 is TGTGCCAGCAGCCAGTTAGCGGGGACCGTAGATACGCAGTATTTT.

The sample holds many counts of this clonotype. V usage is TRBV27 and J usage is TRBJ2-7, with 7 bases aligning to TRBD2. Per germline, CDR1 MNHEY and CDR2 SMNVEV (reference sequence). V was clipped by 6 bases and J by 4 bases; unmatched bases: 9. The CDR3 has 14 amino acids. The DNA of the CDR3 is TGTGCCAGCAGCTGGGCGGGGGAGCCATACGAGCAGTACTTC. The encoded protein is CASSWAGEPYEQYF.

This clonotype was counted many times. This chain links TRBV12-5 with TRBJ1-6; D is unresolved. Trimming shortened V by 0 bases and J by 2 bases, and 8 bases separated the two germline ends. CDR1 and CDR2 from the germline V gene are LGHNT and FRNRAP. This CDR3 contains 16 residues. The CDR3 DNA sequence: TGTGCTAGTGGTTTGGTAGGCGAGGCCTATAATTCACCCCTCCACTTT. It codes for CASGLVGEAYNSPLHF.

With regard to this clonotype: A read error may be the cause here, since a much bigger clone is one base away. The V and J genes are TRBV3-1 and TRBJ1-1; D is perhaps TRBD1 (6 bases). CDR1 LGHDT and CDR2 YNNKEL come from the germline V gene (reference sequence). The CDR3 has 15 residues. CDR3 region: CASGQPQGLNTEAFF. CDR3 sequence (DNA): TGTGCCAGCGGCCAACCGCAGGGGCTGAACACTGAAGCTTTCTTT.

The table lists this clonotype with many counts. The chain uses TRBV7-2 and TRBJ2-1, with D uncertain. This CDR3 is 16 amino acids long. The germline V gene encodes CDR1 SGHTA and CDR2 FQGNSA. Trimming pared 5 bases from V and 5 bases from J, leaving 19 bases between. The CDR3 region is CASSQKAWAIDNEQFF. The CDR3 DNA reads as TGTGCCAGCAGCCAAAAGGCTTGGGCGATCGACAATGAGCAGTTCTTC. Complete variable domain (other parts from reference TRBV7-2 and TRBJ2-1): GAGVSQSPSNKVTEKGKDVELRCDPISGHTALYWYRQSLGQGLEFLIYFQGNSAPDKSGLPSDRFSAERTGGSVSTLTIQRTQQEDSAVYLCASSQKAWAIDNEQFFGPGTRLTVL.

In this sample, this clonotype turned up many times. Written as DNA, the CDR3 is TGCGCCAGCAGCTTGACAGGAGGGGACGAGCAGTACTTC. This codes for CASSLTGGDEQYF. This chain links TRBV5-1 with TRBJ2-7; possible D gene TRBD2, 6 bases. The germline gives CDR1 SGHRS, CDR2 YFSETQ. V lost 1 base and J 5 bases, leaving 10 bases between the germline ends. The CDR3 contains 13 residues.

This clonotype was observed a handful of times. This chain joins TRBV29-1 and TRBJ2-5, with D possibly matching TRBD2 (6 bases). The CDR3 contains 12 residues. V was clipped by 7 bases and J by 4 bases, with 13 bases between them. Germline V gene sequence: CDR1 SQVTM, CDR2 ANQGSEA. This CDR3 is CSALGLGETQYF. CDR3 coding DNA: TGCAGCGCTTTGGGACTTGGAGAGACCCAGTACTTC.